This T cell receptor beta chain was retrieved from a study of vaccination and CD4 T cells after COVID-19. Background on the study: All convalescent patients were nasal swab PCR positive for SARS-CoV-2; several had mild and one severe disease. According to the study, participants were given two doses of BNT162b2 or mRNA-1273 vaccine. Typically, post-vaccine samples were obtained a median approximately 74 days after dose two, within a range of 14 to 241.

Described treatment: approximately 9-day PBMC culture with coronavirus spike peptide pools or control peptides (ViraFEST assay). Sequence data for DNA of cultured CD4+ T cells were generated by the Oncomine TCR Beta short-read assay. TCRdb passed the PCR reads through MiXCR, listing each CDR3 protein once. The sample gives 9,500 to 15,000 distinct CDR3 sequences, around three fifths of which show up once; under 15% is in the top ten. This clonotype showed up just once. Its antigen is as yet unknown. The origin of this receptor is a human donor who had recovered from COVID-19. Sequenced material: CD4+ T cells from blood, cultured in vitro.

The DNA for the CDR3 is TGCGCCAGCAGCCAGGATTCAATAGCGGGAACGGTCTACGAGCAGTACTTC. Translated: CASSQDSIAGTVYEQYF. J is TRBJ2-7 and V is TRBV4-1; 8 bases are a match to TRBD2. The CDR3 sequence is 17 residues long. CDR1 and CDR2 from the germline V gene are MGHRA and YSYEKL. The V and J ends lost 3 bases and 3 bases, in that order; junction bases with no gene match: 13.